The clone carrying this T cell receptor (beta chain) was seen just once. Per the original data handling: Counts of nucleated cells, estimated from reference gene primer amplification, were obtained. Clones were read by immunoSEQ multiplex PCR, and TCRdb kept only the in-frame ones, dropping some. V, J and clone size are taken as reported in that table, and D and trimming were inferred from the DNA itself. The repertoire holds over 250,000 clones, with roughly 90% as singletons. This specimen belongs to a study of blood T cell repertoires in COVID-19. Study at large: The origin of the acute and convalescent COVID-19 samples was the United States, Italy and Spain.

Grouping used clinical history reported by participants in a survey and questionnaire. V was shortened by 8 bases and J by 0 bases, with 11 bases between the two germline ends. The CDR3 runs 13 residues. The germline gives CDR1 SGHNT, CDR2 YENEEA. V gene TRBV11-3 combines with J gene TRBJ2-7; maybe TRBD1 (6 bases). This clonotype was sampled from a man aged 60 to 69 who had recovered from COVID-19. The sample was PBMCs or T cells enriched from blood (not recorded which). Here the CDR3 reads CASSRTASYEQYF. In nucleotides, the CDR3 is TGTGCCAGCTCCCGGACAGCCTCCTACGAGCAGTACTTC.